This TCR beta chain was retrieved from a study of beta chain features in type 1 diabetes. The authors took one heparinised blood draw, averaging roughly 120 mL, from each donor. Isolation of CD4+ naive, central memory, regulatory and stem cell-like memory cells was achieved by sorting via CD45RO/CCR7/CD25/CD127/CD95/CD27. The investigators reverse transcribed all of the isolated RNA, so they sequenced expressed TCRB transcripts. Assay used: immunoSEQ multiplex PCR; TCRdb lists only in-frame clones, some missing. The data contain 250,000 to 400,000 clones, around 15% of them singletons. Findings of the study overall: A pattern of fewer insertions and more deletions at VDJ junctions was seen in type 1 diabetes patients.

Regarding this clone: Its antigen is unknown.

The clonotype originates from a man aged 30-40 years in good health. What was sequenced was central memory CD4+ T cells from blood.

CDR3 nucleotide sequence: TGTGCCATCACTACCGACAGGGAGAACACTGAAGCTTTCTTT. This sequence encodes CAITTDRENTEAFF. The gene calls are TRBV10-3 and TRBJ1-1; 7 nucleotides agree with TRBD1. The CDR3 is 14 amino acids. V trimming: 7 bases; J trimming: 1 base; junction bases outside the gene matches: 6. Germline V gene sequence: CDR1 ENHRY, CDR2 SYGVKD.